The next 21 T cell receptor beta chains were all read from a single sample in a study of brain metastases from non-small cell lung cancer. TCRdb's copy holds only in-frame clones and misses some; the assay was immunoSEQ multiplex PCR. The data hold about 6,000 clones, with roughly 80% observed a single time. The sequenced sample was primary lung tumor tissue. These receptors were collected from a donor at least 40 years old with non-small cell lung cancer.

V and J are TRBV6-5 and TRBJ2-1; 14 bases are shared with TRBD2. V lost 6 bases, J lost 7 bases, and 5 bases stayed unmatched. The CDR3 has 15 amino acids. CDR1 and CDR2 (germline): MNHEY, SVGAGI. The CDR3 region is CASSRRLAGGNEQFF. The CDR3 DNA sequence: TGTGCCAGCAGCCGTAGACTAGCGGGGGGGAATGAGCAGTTCTTC.

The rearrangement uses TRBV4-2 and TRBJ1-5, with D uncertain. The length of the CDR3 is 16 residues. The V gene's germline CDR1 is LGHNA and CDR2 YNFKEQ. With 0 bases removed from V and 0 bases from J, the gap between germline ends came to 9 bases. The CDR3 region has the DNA TGTGCCAGCAGCCAAGATGTCGTGAATAGCAATCAGCCCCAGCATTTT. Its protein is CASSQDVVNSNQPQHF.

The CDR3 nucleotides are TGTGCCAGCAGTTTAATGGGCAATCAGCCCCAGCATTTT. Its protein product is CASSLMGNQPQHF. The V gene is TRBV12-3 or TRBV12-4, the J gene TRBJ1-5; D is unclear. Trimming left V 2 bases short and J 2 bases short, with 4 bases between. The CDR3 has 13 residues.

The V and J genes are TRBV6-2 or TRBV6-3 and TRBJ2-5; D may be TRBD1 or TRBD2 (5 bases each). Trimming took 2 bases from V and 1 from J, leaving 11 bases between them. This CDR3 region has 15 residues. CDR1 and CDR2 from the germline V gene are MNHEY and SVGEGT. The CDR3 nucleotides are TGTGCCAGCAGTTACGGGGGTGGAGCCCAAGAGACCCAGTACTTC. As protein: CASSYGGGAQETQYF.

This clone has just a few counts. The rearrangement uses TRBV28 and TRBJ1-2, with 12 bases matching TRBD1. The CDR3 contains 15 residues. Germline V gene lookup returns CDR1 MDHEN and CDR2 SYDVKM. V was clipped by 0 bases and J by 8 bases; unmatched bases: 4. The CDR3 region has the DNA TGTGCCAGCAGTTTATGGGGACAGGGGGCAAGAGGCTACACCTTC. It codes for CASSLWGQGARGYTF.

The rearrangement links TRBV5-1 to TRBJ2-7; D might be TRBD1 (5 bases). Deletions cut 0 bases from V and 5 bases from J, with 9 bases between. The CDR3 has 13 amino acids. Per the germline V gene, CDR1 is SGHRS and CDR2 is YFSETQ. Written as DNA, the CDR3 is TGCGCCAGCAGCTTGGCAGGGTTCGACGAGCAGTACTTC. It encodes CASSLAGFDEQYF.

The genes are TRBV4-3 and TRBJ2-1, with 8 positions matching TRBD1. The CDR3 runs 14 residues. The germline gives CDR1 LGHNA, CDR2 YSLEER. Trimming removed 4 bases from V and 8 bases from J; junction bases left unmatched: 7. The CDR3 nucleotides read TGCGCCAGCAGCCTCGGGACAGGACTTGATGAGCAGTTCTTC. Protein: CASSLGTGLDEQFF.

CDR3 sequence (DNA): TGTGCCAGCAGTTTGTCCGGGACAGGCAAACAAGGGGATACGCAGTATTTT. Translated: CASSLSGTGKQGDTQYF. The rearrangement uses TRBV28 and TRBJ2-3; TRBD1 aligns across 8 bases. The germline gives CDR1 MDHEN, CDR2 SYDVKM. The CDR3 has 17 residues. V gave up 3 bases and J gave up 6 bases; unmatched junction bases: 14.

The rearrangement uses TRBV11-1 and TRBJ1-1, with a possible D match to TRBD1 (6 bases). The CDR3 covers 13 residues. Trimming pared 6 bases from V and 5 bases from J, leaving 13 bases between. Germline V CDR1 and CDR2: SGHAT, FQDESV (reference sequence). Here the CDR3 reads CASSYRVRTEAFF. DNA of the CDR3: TGTGCCAGCAGTTACAGGGTGAGGACTGAAGCTTTCTTT.

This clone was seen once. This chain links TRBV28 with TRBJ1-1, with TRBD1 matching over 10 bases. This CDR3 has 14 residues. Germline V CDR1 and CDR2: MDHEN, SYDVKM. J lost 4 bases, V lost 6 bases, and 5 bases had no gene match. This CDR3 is CASRATGGGTEAFF. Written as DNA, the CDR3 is TGTGCCAGCAGGGCGACAGGGGGCGGCACTGAAGCTTTCTTT.

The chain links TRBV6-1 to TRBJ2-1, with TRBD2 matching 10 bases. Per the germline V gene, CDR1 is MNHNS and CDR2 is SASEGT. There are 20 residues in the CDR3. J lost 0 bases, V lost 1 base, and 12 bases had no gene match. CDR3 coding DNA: TGTGCCAGCAGTGAAGGGGGTAGCGGGGGGTCGCGGAGCTCCTACAATGAGCAGTTCTTC. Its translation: CASSEGGSGGSRSSYNEQFF.

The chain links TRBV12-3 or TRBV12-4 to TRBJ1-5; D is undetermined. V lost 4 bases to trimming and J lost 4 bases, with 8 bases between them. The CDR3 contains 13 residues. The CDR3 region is CASSSTGNQPQHF. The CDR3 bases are TGTGCCAGCAGTTCGACGGGTAATCAGCCCCAGCATTTT.

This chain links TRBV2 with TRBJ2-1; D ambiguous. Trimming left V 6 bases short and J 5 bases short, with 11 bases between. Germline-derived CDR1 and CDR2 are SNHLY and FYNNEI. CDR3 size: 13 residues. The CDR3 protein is CASSGSNNNEQFF. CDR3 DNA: TGTGCCAGCAGCGGTTCTAATAACAATGAGCAGTTCTTC.

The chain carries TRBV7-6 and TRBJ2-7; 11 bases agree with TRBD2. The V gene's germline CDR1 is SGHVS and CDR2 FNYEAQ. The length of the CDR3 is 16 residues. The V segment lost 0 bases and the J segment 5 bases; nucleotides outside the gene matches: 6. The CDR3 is CASSLAGLAGGHEQYF. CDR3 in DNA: TGTGCCAGCAGCTTAGCGGGTCTAGCGGGGGGCCACGAGCAGTACTTC.

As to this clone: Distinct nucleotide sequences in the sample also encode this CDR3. In nucleotides, the CDR3 is TGTGCCAGCAGCTTTTCGTCTTACGAGCAGTACTTC. Translated, it gives CASSFSSYEQYF. J is TRBJ2-7 and V is TRBV7-8; no definite D call. V lost 3 bases, J lost 4 bases, and 7 bases lay in between. The germline V gene encodes CDR1 SGHVS and CDR2 FQNEAQ. The CDR3 loop spans 12 amino acids.

CDR3 amino acids: CASSLDLNTEAFF. The CDR3 DNA reads TGTGCCAGCAGCTTAGATCTGAACACTGAAGCTTTCTTT. The chain is built from TRBV11-3 and TRBJ1-1; D gene uncertain. Trimming stripped 0 bases from V and 0 bases from J, with 2 bases between. In germline, CDR1 is SGHNT, CDR2 YENEEA. The CDR3 length is 13 residues.

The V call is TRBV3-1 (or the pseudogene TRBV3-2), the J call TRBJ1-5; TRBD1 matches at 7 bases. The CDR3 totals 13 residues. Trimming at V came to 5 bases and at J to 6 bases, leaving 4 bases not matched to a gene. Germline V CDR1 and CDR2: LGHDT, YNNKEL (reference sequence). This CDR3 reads CASSSDRRQPQHF. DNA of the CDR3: TGTGCCAGCAGCTCGGACAGGCGTCAGCCCCAGCATTTT.

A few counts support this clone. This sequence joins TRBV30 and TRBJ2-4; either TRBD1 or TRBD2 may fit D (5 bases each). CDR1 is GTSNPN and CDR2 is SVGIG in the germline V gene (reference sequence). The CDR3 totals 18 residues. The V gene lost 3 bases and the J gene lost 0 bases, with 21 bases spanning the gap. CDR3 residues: CAWSAGTAKNLAKNIQYF. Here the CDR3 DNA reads TGTGCCTGGAGCGCCGGGACCGCCAAAAACCTAGCCAAAAACATTCAGTACTTC.

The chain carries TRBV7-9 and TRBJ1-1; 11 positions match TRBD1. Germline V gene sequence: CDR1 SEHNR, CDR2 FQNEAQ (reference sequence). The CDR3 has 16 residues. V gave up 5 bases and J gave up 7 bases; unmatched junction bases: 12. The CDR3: CASSHNLDGTGGEAFF. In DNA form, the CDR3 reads TGTGCCAGCAGCCATAATCTTGACGGGACAGGGGGTGAAGCTTTCTTT.

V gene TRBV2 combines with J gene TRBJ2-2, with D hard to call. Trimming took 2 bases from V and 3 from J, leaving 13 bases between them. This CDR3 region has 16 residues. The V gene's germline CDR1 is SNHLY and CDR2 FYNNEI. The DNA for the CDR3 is TGTGCCAGCAGTGAAACAGCCTTCGTTTACACCGGGGAGCTGTTTTTT. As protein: CASSETAFVYTGELFF.

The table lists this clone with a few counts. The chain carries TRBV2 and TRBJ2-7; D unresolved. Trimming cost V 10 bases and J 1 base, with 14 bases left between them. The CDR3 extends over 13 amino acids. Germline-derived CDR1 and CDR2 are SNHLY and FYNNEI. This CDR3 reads CATEASGSYEQYF. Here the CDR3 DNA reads TGTGCCACCGAGGCTAGTGGATCCTACGAGCAGTACTTC.